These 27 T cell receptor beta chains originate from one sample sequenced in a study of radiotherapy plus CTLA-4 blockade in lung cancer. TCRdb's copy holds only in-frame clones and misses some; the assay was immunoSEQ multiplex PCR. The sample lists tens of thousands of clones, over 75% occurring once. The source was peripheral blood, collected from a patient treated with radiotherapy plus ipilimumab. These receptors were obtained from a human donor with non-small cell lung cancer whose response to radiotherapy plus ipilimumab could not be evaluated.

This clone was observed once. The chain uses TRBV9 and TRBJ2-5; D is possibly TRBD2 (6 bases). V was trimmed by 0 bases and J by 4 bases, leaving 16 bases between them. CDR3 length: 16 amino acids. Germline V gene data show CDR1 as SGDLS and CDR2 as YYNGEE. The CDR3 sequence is CASSVAGGATGETQYF. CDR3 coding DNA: TGTGCCAGCAGCGTAGCAGGCGGGGCAACTGGAGAGACCCAGTACTTC.

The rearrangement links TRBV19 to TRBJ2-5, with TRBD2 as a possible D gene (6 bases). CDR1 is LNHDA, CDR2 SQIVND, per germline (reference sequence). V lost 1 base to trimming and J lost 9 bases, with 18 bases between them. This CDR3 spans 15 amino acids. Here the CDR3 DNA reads TGTGCCAGTAGTATAGGAACGCGGGGTTCGGGGGCCCAGTACTTC. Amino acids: CASSIGTRGSGAQYF.

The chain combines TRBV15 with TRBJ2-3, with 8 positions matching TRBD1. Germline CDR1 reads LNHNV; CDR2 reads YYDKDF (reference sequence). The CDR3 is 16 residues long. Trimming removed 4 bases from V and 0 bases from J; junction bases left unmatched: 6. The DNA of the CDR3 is TGTGCCACCAGCAAATCCAGGGGGCCGAGCACAGATACGCAGTATTTT. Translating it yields CATSKSRGPSTDTQYF.

The CDR3 spells CASSEIAQEDGKLFF. The CDR3 nucleotides read TGTGCCAGTAGCGAAATCGCCCAGGAAGATGGAAAACTGTTTTTT. The V gene is TRBV19, the J gene TRBJ1-4; D is undetermined. The V end lost 6 bases, the J end lost 10 bases, and 21 bases lay between the germline ends. The CDR3 length is 15 residues. Looked up from germline, CDR1 is LNHDA and CDR2 is SQIVND (reference sequence). Filled out from reference TRBV19 and TRBJ1-4, the complete variable domain reads DGGITQSPKYLFRKEGQNVTLSCEQNLNHDAMYWYRQDPGQGLRLIYYSQIVNDFQKGDIAEGYSVSREKKESFPLTVTSAQKNPTAFYLCASSEIAQEDGKLFFGSGTQLSVL.

This CDR3 reads CASSLGASGRSGANVLTF. The CDR3 DNA reads TGCGCCAGCAGCTTGGGGGCTAGCGGGCGCTCTGGGGCCAACGTCCTGACTTTC. The chain recombines TRBV5-1 with TRBJ2-6; TRBD2 matches 8 bases. J gave up 0 bases and V 0 bases, and 5 bases lay outside the gene matches. The CDR3 runs 18 residues. CDR1 is SGHRS, CDR2 YFSETQ, per germline.

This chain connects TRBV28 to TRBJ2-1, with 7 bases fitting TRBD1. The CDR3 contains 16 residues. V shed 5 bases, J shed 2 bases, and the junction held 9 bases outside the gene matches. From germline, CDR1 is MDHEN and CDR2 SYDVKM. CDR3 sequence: CASSPLTGTAYNEQFF. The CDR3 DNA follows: TGTGCCAGCAGTCCCCTTACCGGGACAGCCTACAATGAGCAGTTCTTC.

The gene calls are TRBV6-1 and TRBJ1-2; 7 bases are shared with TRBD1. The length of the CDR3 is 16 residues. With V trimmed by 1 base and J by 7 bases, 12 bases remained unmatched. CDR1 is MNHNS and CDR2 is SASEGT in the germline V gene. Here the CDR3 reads CASSEVYGDRRTGYTF. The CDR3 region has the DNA TGTGCCAGCAGTGAAGTTTATGGGGACAGAAGGACTGGCTACACCTTC.

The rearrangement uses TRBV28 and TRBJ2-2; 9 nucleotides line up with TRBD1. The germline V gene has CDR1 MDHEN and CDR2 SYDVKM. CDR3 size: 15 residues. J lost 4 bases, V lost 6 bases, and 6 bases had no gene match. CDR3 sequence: CASRSGQGGTGELFF. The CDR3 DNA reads TGTGCCAGCAGATCGGGACAGGGAGGCACCGGGGAGCTGTTTTTT.

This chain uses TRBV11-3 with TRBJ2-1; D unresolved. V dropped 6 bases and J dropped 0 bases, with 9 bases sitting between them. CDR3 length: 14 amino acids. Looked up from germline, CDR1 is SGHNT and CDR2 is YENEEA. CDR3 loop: CASSKSSSYNEQFF. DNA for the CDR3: TGTGCCAGCAGTAAAAGCTCCTCCTACAATGAGCAGTTCTTC.

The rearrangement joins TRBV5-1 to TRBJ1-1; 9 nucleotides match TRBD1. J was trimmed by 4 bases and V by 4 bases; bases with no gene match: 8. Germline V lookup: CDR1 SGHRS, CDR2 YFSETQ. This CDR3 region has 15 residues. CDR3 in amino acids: CASSIGQGKITEAFF. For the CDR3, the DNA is TGCGCCAGCAGCATAGGACAGGGGAAGATCACTGAAGCTTTCTTT. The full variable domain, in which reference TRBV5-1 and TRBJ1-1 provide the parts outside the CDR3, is KAGVTQTPRYLIKTRGQQVTLSCSPISGHRSVSWYQQTPGQGLQFLFEYFSETQRNKGNFPGRFSGRQFSNSRSEMNVSTLELGDSALYLCASSIGQGKITEAFFGQGTRLTVV.

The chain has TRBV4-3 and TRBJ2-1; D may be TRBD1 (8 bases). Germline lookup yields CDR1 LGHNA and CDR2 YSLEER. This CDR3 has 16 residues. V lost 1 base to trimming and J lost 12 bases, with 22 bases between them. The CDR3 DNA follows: TGCGCCAGCAGCCAAGGGGGGGAGGGGCCTGGACAGGGGCAGTTCTTC. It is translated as CASSQGGEGPGQGQFF.

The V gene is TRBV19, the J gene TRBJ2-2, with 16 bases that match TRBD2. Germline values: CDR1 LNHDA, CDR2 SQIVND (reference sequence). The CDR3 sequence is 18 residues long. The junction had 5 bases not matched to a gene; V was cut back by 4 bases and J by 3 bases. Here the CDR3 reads CASSKGTSGRADTGELFF. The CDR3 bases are TGTGCCAGTAGTAAAGGGACTAGCGGGAGGGCCGACACCGGGGAGCTGTTTTTT.

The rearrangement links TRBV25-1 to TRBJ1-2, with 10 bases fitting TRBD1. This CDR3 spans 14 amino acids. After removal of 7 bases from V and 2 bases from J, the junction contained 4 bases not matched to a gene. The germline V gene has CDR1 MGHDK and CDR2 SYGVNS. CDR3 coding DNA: TGTGCCAGCACCCGGACAGGGGGGAACTATGGCTACACCTTC. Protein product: CASTRTGGNYGYTF.

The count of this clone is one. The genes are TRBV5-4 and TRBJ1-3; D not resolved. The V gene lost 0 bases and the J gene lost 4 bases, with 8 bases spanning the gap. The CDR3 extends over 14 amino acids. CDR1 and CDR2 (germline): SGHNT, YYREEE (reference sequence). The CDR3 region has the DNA TGTGCCAGCAGCTTGGAACAACCGGGAAACACCATATATTTT. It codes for CASSLEQPGNTIYF.

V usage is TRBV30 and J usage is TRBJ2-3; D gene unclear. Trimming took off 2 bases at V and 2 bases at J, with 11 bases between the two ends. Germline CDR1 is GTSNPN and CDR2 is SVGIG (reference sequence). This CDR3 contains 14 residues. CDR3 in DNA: TGTGCCTGGAGTTACAGCCGGATCACAGATACGCAGTATTTT. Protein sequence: CAWSYSRITDTQYF.

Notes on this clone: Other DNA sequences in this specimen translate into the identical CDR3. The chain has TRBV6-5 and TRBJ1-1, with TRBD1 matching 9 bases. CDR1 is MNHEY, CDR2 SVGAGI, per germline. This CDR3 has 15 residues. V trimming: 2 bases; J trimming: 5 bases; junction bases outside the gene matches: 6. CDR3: CASSYPGTGRTEAFF. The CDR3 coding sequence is TGTGCCAGCAGTTACCCAGGGACAGGGCGGACTGAAGCTTTCTTT.

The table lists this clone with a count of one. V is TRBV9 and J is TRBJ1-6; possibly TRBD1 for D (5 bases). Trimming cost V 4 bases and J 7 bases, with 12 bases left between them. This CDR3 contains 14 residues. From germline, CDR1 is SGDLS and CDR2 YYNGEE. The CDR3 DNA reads TGTGCCAGCAGCAACCAGGGTATGAATTCACCCCTCCACTTT. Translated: CASSNQGMNSPLHF.

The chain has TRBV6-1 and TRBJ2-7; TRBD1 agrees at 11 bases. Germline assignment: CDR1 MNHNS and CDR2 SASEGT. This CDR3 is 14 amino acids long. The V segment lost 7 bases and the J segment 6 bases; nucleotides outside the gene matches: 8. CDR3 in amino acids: CASTMAGTGGEQYF. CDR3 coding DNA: TGTGCCAGCACCATGGCCGGGACAGGGGGCGAGCAGTACTTC.

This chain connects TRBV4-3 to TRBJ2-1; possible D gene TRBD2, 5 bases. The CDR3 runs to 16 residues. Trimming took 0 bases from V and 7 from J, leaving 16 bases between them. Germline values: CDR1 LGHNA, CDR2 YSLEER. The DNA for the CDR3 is TGCGCCAGCAGCCAAGATCTCATAATAGCGTTGAATGAGCAGTTCTTC. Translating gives CASSQDLIIALNEQFF.

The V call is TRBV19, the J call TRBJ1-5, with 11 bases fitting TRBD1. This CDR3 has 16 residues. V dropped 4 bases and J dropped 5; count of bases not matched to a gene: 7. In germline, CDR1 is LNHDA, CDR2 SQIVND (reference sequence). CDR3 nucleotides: TGTGCCAGTAGTAAGAGGACAGGGGGCTGGGATCAGCCCCAGCATTTT. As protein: CASSKRTGGWDQPQHF.

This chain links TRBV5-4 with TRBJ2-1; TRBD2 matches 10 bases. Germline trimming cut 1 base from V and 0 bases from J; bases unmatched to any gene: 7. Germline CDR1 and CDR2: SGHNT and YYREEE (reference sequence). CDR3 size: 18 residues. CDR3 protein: CASSLTAGGFSSYNEQFF. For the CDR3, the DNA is TGTGCCAGCAGCTTGACAGCGGGGGGGTTTAGCTCCTACAATGAGCAGTTCTTC.

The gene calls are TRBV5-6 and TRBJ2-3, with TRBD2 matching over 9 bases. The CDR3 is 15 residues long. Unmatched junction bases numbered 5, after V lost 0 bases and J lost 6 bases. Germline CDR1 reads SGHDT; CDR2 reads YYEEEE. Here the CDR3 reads CASSLAPSGVDTQYF. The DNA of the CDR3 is TGTGCCAGCAGCTTGGCTCCTAGCGGGGTCGATACGCAGTATTTT. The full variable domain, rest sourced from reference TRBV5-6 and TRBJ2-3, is DAGVTQSPTHLIKTRGQQVTLRCSPKSGHDTVSWYQQALGQGPQFIFQYYEEEERQRGNFPDRFSGHQFPNYSSELNVNALLLGDSALYLCASSLAPSGVDTQYFGPGTRLTVL.

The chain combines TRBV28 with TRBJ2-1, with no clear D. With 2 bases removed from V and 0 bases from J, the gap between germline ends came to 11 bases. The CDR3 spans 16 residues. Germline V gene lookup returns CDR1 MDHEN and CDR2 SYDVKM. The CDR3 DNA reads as TGTGCCAGCAGTTTAATAGCTTCTTCCTCCTACAATGAGCAGTTCTTC. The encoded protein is CASSLIASSSYNEQFF.

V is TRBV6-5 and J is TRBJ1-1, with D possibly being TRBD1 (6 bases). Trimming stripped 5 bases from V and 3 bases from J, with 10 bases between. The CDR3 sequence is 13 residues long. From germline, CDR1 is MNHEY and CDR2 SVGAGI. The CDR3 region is CASSRDIHTEAFF. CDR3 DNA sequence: TGTGCCAGCAGTCGGGACATCCACACTGAAGCTTTCTTT.

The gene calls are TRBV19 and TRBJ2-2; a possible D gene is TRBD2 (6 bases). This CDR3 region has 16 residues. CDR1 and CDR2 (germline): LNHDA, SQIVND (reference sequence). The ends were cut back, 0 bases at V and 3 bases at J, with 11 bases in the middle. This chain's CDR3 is CASSIDLRGYTGELFF. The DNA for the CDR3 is TGTGCCAGTAGTATAGATCTACGGGGGTACACCGGGGAGCTGTTTTTT.

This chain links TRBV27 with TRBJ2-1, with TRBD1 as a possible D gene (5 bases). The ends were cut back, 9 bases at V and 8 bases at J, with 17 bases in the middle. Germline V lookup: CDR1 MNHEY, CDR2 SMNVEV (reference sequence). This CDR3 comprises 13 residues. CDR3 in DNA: TGTGCCAGGGCATGTCAGGGCGATGATGAGCAGTTCTTC. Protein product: CARACQGDDEQFF.

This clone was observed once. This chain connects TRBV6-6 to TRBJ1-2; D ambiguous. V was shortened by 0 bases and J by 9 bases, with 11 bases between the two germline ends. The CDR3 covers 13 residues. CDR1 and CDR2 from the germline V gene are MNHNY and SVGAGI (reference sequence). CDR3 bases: TGTGCCAGCAGTTACTCCGACAAATCGAGCTACACCTTC. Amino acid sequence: CASSYSDKSSYTF.